The present entry profiles one TCR beta chain with its context. This receptor's antigen is unknown. The record has no base qualities; no much larger clone is one base away. The cohort comprised under 700 healthy bone marrow donors. Cohort members were all nominally healthy when sampled, although unrecorded immune exposures were likely present. The donor was CMV seropositive and belonged to the group of 250 to 350 seropositive cohort members. A peripheral blood sample was collected from each donor, and TCR beta sequencing was performed on peripheral blood mononuclear cells. Genomic DNA extraction from the blood cell samples was performed with the Qiagen DNeasy Blood Extraction Kit. These data come from a study of cytomegalovirus exposure and HLA in healthy donors (dated by TCRdb to 2016 to 2017). Background for the entire study: An earlier analysis of around 600 of the donors reported 250 to 350 Gb of sequence data and 100 million to 130 million unique TCR beta sequences from about 200 million T cells. Alongside the repertoire data, information on donor age, sex, ethnicity and CMV serostatus was compiled. A later analysis re-examined previously published TCR beta repertoires from just over 650 donors and added high-resolution HLA genotyping to investigate patterns of TCR occurrence. Rather than using new phenotypic data, the later analysis identified candidate immune exposures from TCR beta sequences and from how often those sequences occurred across donors. Among the approximately 400 genotyped donors, more than 70% belonged to the genetic ancestry cluster associated with self-reported Caucasian donors. All discovery cohort repertoires had been generated on a single sequencing platform. An earlier analysis of roughly 580 of the donors used high-throughput TCR beta sequencing to judge whether each TCR beta V gene segment behaved as functional or pseudogenic. A later genetic analysis used genome-wide SNP genotypes for about 60% of the roughly 700 donors, treating that subset as a discovery cohort. The aim of the study was to test whether cataloging public T cell receptors could identify signatures of past pathogen exposure. Among around 400 genotyped donors of the cohort, an average of about 220,000 unique TCR beta nucleotide sequences was sequenced per donor, of which roughly 17% were non-productive. HLA typing included class I and class II loci at four-digit resolution. Typing coverage varied by locus: about 620-630 donors for A, B, C, DRB1 and DQB1; roughly 510 for DQA1; around 610 for DPA1; some 470 for DPB1. About 280 gigabases of sequencing data and around 87 million unique TCR sequences were included in an early release covering roughly 700 HLA-typed donors. Four or five DR-DQ haplotypes were handled as single units for association and clustering because linkage in the cohort was strong. To predict cytomegalovirus infection status, the study brought together high-throughput TCR immunosequencing, statistical association of individual TCRs with disease status, and machine learning. In addition to the first cohort of roughly 670 subjects, a separate validation cohort of approximately 130 different subjects was used. The T cell repertoires of 700 or so subjects were profiled by immunosequencing and related to cytomegalovirus serostatus. Broader findings and caveats from the paper: A later genetic analysis reported fewer N-insertions in productive TCRs among donors in an Asian-associated ancestry cluster than the roughly 700-donor mean. A later analysis associated roughly 17,000 TCR beta sequences with specific HLA alleles at a false discovery rate of 0.05. Cytomegalovirus status was reported to be diagnosed by the classifier with high specificity and sensitivity in both the original and validation cohorts. This cohort had only TCR beta chains sequenced, and the lack of alpha or paired-chain data limited which features could be detected. When HLA alleles, especially DR and DQ, strongly co-occurred, TCR associations were difficult to assign to individual alleles. A further reported finding was that TCR beta sequences accurately predicted the HLA-A and HLA-B alleles for most subjects in the first cohort. Most CMV-associated TCR beta chains appeared to be HLA-restricted in a later analysis, and the HLA associations seemed to be driven largely by CMV exposure. Around 16 rarely observed V segments, including chromosome 9 orphons, were excluded from the earlier analysis of some 590 of the donors because counts were too low. Broadly in line with IMGT annotations, most TCR beta V segments showed up in productive rearrangements about 90% or about 30% of the time in an earlier analysis of 450 to 750 of the donors. Immune exposure information for the cohort was limited to CMV serostatus. A cluster of highly shared sequence variants was judged likely to represent a technical artifact of the sequencing pipeline. Because HLA typing was unavailable for some donors at each locus, only the typed subset was used in association tests. A total of about 180 TCR beta chains were listed by the study as associated with cytomegalovirus. In a later analysis, HLA-associated TCR beta chains were found to be more clonally expanded and to have lower generation probabilities than equally common non-associated chains. Correlated functional status among segregating V segments might reflect linkage disequilibrium, but an unknown experimental factor could not be ruled out. Most TCR sequences were observed very rarely across donors, whereas some public TCRs were present in many individuals. It was suggested by the authors that the approach could potentially be generalized to other disease states and immunological phenotypes. Sequencing depth was assumed to be roughly uniform across donors in the presence/absence analyses, though that assumption may not hold. In a later analysis, TCR association rates were found to vary across HLA loci, with the most associated TCRs seen for DRB1 alleles and the fewest for HLA-C alleles. In vitro tests confirmed that a few of the cytomegalovirus-associated TCR beta chains recognize cytomegalovirus antigens. A later analysis reported that several top co-occurrence clusters appeared linked to parvovirus B19, influenza, CMV and Epstein-Barr virus. V-gene and J-gene trimming of TCR beta chains was associated with a missense DCLRE1C variant in a later genetic analysis, and the association was replicated in an independent cohort.

Library construction relied on the immunoSEQ multiplex PCR assay. For the multiplex PCR, a mixture combining 60 forward primers for TCR Vbeta segments and 13 reverse primers for TCR Jbeta segments was used. A multiplex PCR assay on genomic DNA amplified the CDR3 region of rearranged TCR beta genes. The Illumina HiSeq System was used to sequence the amplified TCR beta libraries as 87-base-pair reads. Regarding the original processing steps: Across the 670 or so repertoires, a later analysis counted tens of millions of unique TCR beta chains, roughly 11 million of which were shared by at least two donors. A nearest-neighbor algorithm error-corrected the raw reads and collapsed the reads into unique sequences, merging closely related sequences to remove PCR and sequencing errors. V, D and J gene segments were assigned by aligning CDR3 sequences to IMGT reference sequences. For a sequence to be retained, at least a six-nucleotide match to both a V gene segment and a J gene segment was required. A rearrangement counted as productive if the CDR3 had no stop codons and remained in frame with V and J, and every other rearrangement counted as non-productive. CDR3 was defined by IMGT convention, running from the second conserved V-encoded cysteine to the conserved J-encoded phenylalanine. The earlier analysis of some 550 of the donors excluded any sequence lacking an unambiguous match to a single V gene segment. An earlier analysis of several hundred of the donors classified V segments as functional when productive rearrangements were above 56.7% and as segregating when the standard deviation between donors was above 5%. A statistical classification framework was developed to diagnose cytomegalovirus status using the catalog of TCR beta chain sequences. In a later analysis, V and J genes were assigned by comparing TCR nucleotide sequences against IMGT/GENE-DB human TR gene sequences. A later analysis assigned CDR3 sequences and most-parsimonious VDJ recombination scenarios with the TCRdist pipeline. In a later analysis, every TCR beta chain was defined by the combination of its CDR3 amino acid sequence and its V-gene family, and reads without a unique V-gene family were dropped. As a way to deal with suspected cross-contamination and a sequencing artifact, a later analysis dropped over 550 nucleotide sequences that were highly shared and had low generation probability. A later analysis calculated a clonal expansion index for each public chain from normalized within-repertoire ranks of inferred template counts. In a later analysis, generation probabilities were computed using a VDJ recombination model fitted to out-of-frame rearrangements, and the results were checked against IGoR. In a later analysis, TCR-TCR, TCR-HLA and TCR-CMV co-occurrence was scored with hypergeometric tests, and a repertoire-size bias correction was applied to TCR pairs. A later analysis estimated false discovery rates by permuting HLA or CMV assignments 20 times. In a later analysis, co-occurring TCRs were grouped using DBSCAN, with TCRdist sequence similarity added in when clustering inside HLA-allele-positive subsets. Repertoires with fewer than 30,000 or more than 120,000 public chains were left out of co-occurrence clustering, as were five repertoires with anomalous nucleotide sharing. What TCRdb holds here is the immuneACCESS table cut down to in-frame rearrangements. Part of the clones is not present; checked against another copy, under half of the missing clones reflect an unresolved V gene, and the others are unexplained. V and J calls and clone size are as listed in that table; D and trimming were resolved from the DNA. The sample profile shows under 200,000 clones; roughly 80% of them were found once. Around 6.6% of the sample is in the top ten clones.

The sequencing sample was made of PBMCs. This clonotype was obtained from a male donor in good health and CMV-seropositive.

CDR3 protein: CASSMGGPGTGVLYEQYF. The DNA sequence follows: TGTGCCAGTAGTATGGGGGGGCCCGGGACAGGAGTTTTGTACGAGCAGTACTTC. The chain was built from TRBV19 and TRBJ2-7; TRBD1 might be the D gene, on 8 matching bases. V and J lose 3 bases and 4 bases, and a span of 25 bases separates them. Including the terminal cysteine and phenylalanine, the CDR3 comprises 18 residues. Only the CDR3 region is kept as DNA, spanning 54 bases read in frame from base 1. CDR1 LNHDA and CDR2 SQIVND were looked up in the germline V gene (reference sequence).